These 23 T cell receptor beta chains were all obtained from the same sample, sequenced in a study of cytomegalovirus exposure and HLA in healthy donors. PCR involved 60 Vbeta and 13 Jbeta primers. Here immunoSEQ multiplex PCR was the method, and the copy in TCRdb shows in-frame clones only, minus some. The sample has approximately 150,000 clones, roughly three quarters seen once. The sequenced sample consisted of PBMCs. The receptors stem from a man in his 60s in good health and CMV-seronegative.

J is TRBJ2-7 and V is TRBV5-1, with a tentative D call TRBD1 (7 bases). The germline V gene has CDR1 SGHRS and CDR2 YFSETQ. The CDR3 extends over 16 amino acids. Trimming took off 0 bases at V and 0 bases at J, with 13 bases between the two ends. In nucleotides, the CDR3 is TGCGCCAGCAGCTTGGGGGGGGACAGCCACTCCTACGAGCAGTACTTC. Protein: CASSLGGDSHSYEQYF.

The genes are TRBV14 and TRBJ2-1; no definite D call. CDR3 size: 14 residues. The V gene's germline CDR1 is SGHDN and CDR2 FVKESK. Trimming removed 4 bases from V and 5 bases from J, with 12 bases in between. The CDR3 sequence: CASSPWRWDNEQFF. Written as DNA, the CDR3 is TGTGCCAGCAGCCCCTGGCGGTGGGACAATGAGCAGTTCTTC.

The chain links TRBV7-9 to TRBJ2-7; D unresolved. The CDR3 sequence is 14 residues long. V was clipped by 5 bases and J by 6 bases, with 17 bases between them. CDR1 and CDR2 from the germline V gene are SEHNR and FQNEAQ (reference sequence). In nucleotides, the CDR3 is TGTGCCAGCAGCGAAGACGTGTATCGGGTCGAGCAGTACTTC. This gives the protein CASSEDVYRVEQYF. Full variable domain (remainder filled in from reference TRBV7-9 and TRBJ2-7): DTGVSQNPRHKITKRGQNVTFRCDPISEHNRLYWYRQTLGQGPEFLTYFQNEAQLEKSRLLSDRFSAERPKGSFSTLEIQRTEQGDSAMYLCASSEDVYRVEQYFGPGTRLTVT.

This clone has only a few counts. J is TRBJ1-1 and V is TRBV6-1, with D unclear. In germline, CDR1 is MNHNS, CDR2 SASEGT. Trimming left V 4 bases short and J 0 bases short, with 6 bases between. This CDR3 has 13 residues. The CDR3 sequence: CASSADMNTEAFF. The CDR3 coding sequence is TGTGCCAGCAGTGCTGACATGAACACTGAAGCTTTCTTT.

V is TRBV28 and J is TRBJ2-3, with TRBD2 identical over 8 bases. CDR3 length: 16 residues. The trim removed 2 bases at V and 4 bases at J, leaving 8 bases unmatched. Germline V gene sequence: CDR1 MDHEN, CDR2 SYDVKM. In DNA form, the CDR3 reads TGTGCCAGCAGTTTAGGGCCGGGAGGGGGATCAGATACGCAGTATTTT. This gives the protein CASSLGPGGGSDTQYF.

The chain combines TRBV29-1 with TRBJ1-1, with D maybe TRBD1 (5 bases). Germline lookup yields CDR1 SQVTM and CDR2 ANQGSEA. Deletions cut 4 bases from V and 3 bases from J, with 12 bases between. The CDR3 contains 13 residues. This chain's CDR3 is CSVVGLTDTEAFF. The CDR3, as DNA: TGCAGCGTTGTGGGGCTGACGGACACTGAAGCTTTCTTT.

This clone appeared once. The CDR3, as DNA: TGTGCCAGCAGACCAGGGGGCTCCAACTATGGCTACACCTTC. Translating it yields CASRPGGSNYGYTF. The genes are TRBV6-1 and TRBJ1-2; 8 bases are shared with TRBD1. Looked up from germline, CDR1 is MNHNS and CDR2 is SASEGT. Trimming took 6 bases from V and 2 from J; bases not matched to a gene: 5. The CDR3 contains 14 residues.

The V and J genes are TRBV14 and TRBJ2-7, with 11 bases fitting TRBD1. The J segment lost 3 bases and the V segment lost 0 bases, leaving 10 bases of the junction unmatched. The germline CDR1 and CDR2 sequences are SGHDN and FVKESK. CDR3 size: 18 residues. CDR3 nucleotides: TGTGCCAGCAGCCAAGAGGGACAGGGGGGGCGGGAGAGCTACGAGCAGTACTTC. This encodes CASSQEGQGGRESYEQYF.

V is TRBV28 and J is TRBJ2-5, with TRBD2 as a possible D gene (6 bases). Trimming shortened V by 3 bases and J by 2 bases, and 10 bases separated the two germline ends. Germline CDR1 reads MDHEN; CDR2 reads SYDVKM. The CDR3 has 14 amino acids. CDR3 sequence: CASSFGGKQETQYF. DNA for the CDR3: TGTGCCAGCAGTTTCGGAGGGAAGCAAGAGACCCAGTACTTC.

This clone was counted only a few times. The V gene is TRBV28, the J gene TRBJ2-1, with D maybe TRBD2 (6 bases). Germline values: CDR1 MDHEN, CDR2 SYDVKM. The CDR3 totals 17 residues. Trimming stripped 4 bases from V and 3 bases from J, with 19 bases between. For the CDR3, the DNA is TGTGCCAGCAGTTCCGGGGGTGGGGGTCTACGCTACAATGAGCAGTTCTTC. It is translated as CASSSGGGGLRYNEQFF.

This chain joins TRBV29-1 and TRBJ2-5, with D maybe TRBD1 (6 bases). CDR1 is SQVTM, CDR2 ANQGSEA, per germline. Trimming removed 6 bases from V and 4 bases from J, with 15 bases in between. This CDR3 region has 13 residues. The CDR3 nucleotides read TGCAGCGTCAAAGGGGGAAGTGGAGAGACCCAGTACTTC. This translates into CSVKGGSGETQYF. Supplemented by reference TRBV29-1 and TRBJ2-5, the full variable domain reads SAVISQKPSRDICQRGTSLTIQCQVDSQVTMMFWYRQQPGQSLTLIATANQGSEATYESGFVIDKFPISRPNLTFSTLTVSNMSPEDSSIYLCSVKGGSGETQYFGPGTRLLVL.

This rearrangement joins TRBV2 to TRBJ1-2, with 11 bases matching TRBD1. This CDR3 region has 16 residues. The J segment lost 4 bases and the V segment lost 3 bases, leaving 7 bases of the junction unmatched. Per germline, CDR1 SNHLY and CDR2 FYNNEI. The CDR3 sequence is CASSEAGGQGAYGYTF. As DNA, the CDR3 is TGTGCCAGCAGTGAGGCGGGAGGACAGGGGGCCTATGGCTACACCTTC.

The chain uses TRBV5-1 and TRBJ1-1, with TRBD1 matching 10 bases. This CDR3 region has 15 residues. Trimming cost V 4 bases and J 5 bases; bases outside gene matches: 8. Germline V gene lookup returns CDR1 SGHRS and CDR2 YFSETQ. The chain's CDR3 is CASSEGTGEGTEAFF. In DNA, the CDR3 is TGCGCCAGCAGCGAGGGGACAGGGGAGGGAACTGAAGCTTTCTTT.

The chain is built from TRBV28 and TRBJ2-5; 7 bases fit TRBD1. The CDR3 consists of 15 residues. Trimming took 1 base from V and 2 from J; bases not matched to a gene: 4. Per the germline V gene, CDR1 is MDHEN and CDR2 is SYDVKM. The CDR3 region has the DNA TGTGCCAGCAGTTTATTGGGGACAGTTCAAGAGACCCAGTACTTC. The encoded protein is CASSLLGTVQETQYF. Based on the CDR3 plus reference TRBV28 and TRBJ2-5, the full variable domain is DVKVTQSSRYLVKRTGEKVFLECVQDMDHENMFWYRQDPGLGLRLIYFSYDVKMKEKGDIPEGYSVSREKKERFSLILESASTNQTSMYLCASSLLGTVQETQYFGPGTRLLVL.

This clone came up a few times. V and J are TRBV29-1 and TRBJ1-6, with D tentatively TRBD1 (6 bases). The CDR3 length is 14 residues. Germline V gene data show CDR1 as SQVTM and CDR2 as ANQGSEA. V lost 4 bases to trimming and J lost 10 bases, with 17 bases between them. The CDR3 region has the DNA TGCAGCGTTGTCGAGGGGGGGATCGGCTCACCCCTCCACTTT. Protein: CSVVEGGIGSPLHF.

The chain is built from TRBV6-5 and TRBJ2-5; D call uncertain. The V and J ends lost 6 bases and 3 bases respectively, with 8 bases between them. The CDR3 extends over 12 amino acids. Germline values: CDR1 MNHEY, CDR2 SVGAGI. CDR3 coding DNA: TGTGCCAGCAGGTCCCTTAAAGAGACCCAGTACTTC. The encoded protein is CASRSLKETQYF.

J is TRBJ2-3 and V is TRBV6-6, with 7 nucleotides matching TRBD1. Germline V gene sequence: CDR1 MNHNY, CDR2 SVGAGI (reference sequence). This CDR3 comprises 16 residues. The V gene end was trimmed by 4 bases and the J gene end by 0 bases; junction bases not matched to a gene: 7. CDR3 region: CASSCGQDPSTDTQYF. The CDR3 DNA sequence: TGTGCCAGCAGTTGCGGACAGGACCCTAGCACAGATACGCAGTATTTT.

DNA for the CDR3: TGTGCCAGCAGCTCGCGTGTAAGCGGGGCCTACGAGCAGTACTTC. It codes for CASSSRVSGAYEQYF. The chain recombines TRBV7-2 with TRBJ2-7; 7 bases match TRBD2. The CDR3 length is 15 residues. Germline CDR1 is SGHTA and CDR2 is FQGNSA. The V gene end was trimmed by 4 bases and the J gene end by 2 bases; junction bases not matched to a gene: 8.

The chain recombines TRBV5-1 with TRBJ2-1; 11 bases align to TRBD2. Trimming cost V 4 bases and J 7 bases; bases outside gene matches: 7. This CDR3 is 15 amino acids long. CDR1 is SGHRS, CDR2 YFSETQ, per germline. CDR3 region: CASSAGTSGFNEQFF. DNA of the CDR3: TGCGCCAGCAGCGCCGGGACTAGCGGATTTAATGAGCAGTTCTTC.

Comments on this clone: The same CDR3 can be traced to other DNA sequences in this sample. The chain has TRBV28 and TRBJ1-5, with 7 positions matching TRBD1. J was trimmed by 7 bases and V by 5 bases; bases with no gene match: 2. The CDR3 spans 12 residues. CDR1 MDHEN and CDR2 SYDVKM come from the germline V gene. The CDR3 coding sequence is TGTGCCAGCAGTCCAGGGGGGCAGCCCCAGCATTTT. Amino acids: CASSPGGQPQHF.

This clone appeared a few times. The chain has TRBV28 and TRBJ2-7; TRBD2 matches 8 bases. V dropped 4 bases and J dropped 0; count of bases not matched to a gene: 11. The CDR3 is 17 residues long. Per the germline V gene, CDR1 is MDHEN and CDR2 is SYDVKM. In DNA form, the CDR3 reads TGTGCCAGCAGTTCGCCCGGGGGGGCGGGAGGCTCCTACGAGCAGTACTTC. Amino acids: CASSSPGGAGGSYEQYF.

The chain has TRBV5-6 and TRBJ1-1; the match to TRBD1 covers 7 bases. This CDR3 is 13 amino acids long. After removal of 6 bases from V and 11 bases from J, the junction contained 13 bases not matched to a gene. The germline CDR1 and CDR2 sequences are SGHDT and YYEEEE. CDR3 bases: TGTGCCAGCACCCTTGGGACAGTCCTAGGGGCTTTCTTT. Translating gives CASTLGTVLGAFF.

The chain joins TRBV30 to TRBJ2-7, with D tentatively TRBD2 (6 bases). Trimming cost V 1 base and J 5 bases, with 15 bases left between them. This CDR3 spans 14 amino acids. Germline CDR1 GTSNPN, CDR2 SVGIG (reference sequence). The CDR3 bases are TGTGCCTGGAGTGGCGGGACCCCCAGGAACGAGCAGTACTTC. It encodes CAWSGGTPRNEQYF. Variable domain in full (rest from reference TRBV30 and TRBJ2-7): SQTIHQWPATLVQPVGSPLSLECTVEGTSNPNLYWYRQAAGRGLQLLFYSVGIGQISSEVPQNLSASRPQDRQFILSSKKLLLSDSGFYLCAWSGGTPRNEQYFGPGTRLTVT.